A selection of T cell receptor beta chains follows, all from one sample in a study of monozygotic twins with inflammatory bowel disease. TCRdb reanalyzed the 5' RACE reads and collapses them to one entry per CDR3 protein, without DNA. Its table records over 200,000 distinct CDR3 sequences. The sequencing sample was made of blood. These receptors all stem from a human donor with ulcerative colitis or Crohn's disease, or a healthy co-twin of an affected twin (not recorded which). CDR3s include the opening cysteine and the closing phenylalanine or tryptophan. Fields, in order: V gene, J gene, CDR3 protein.

>TRBV29-1|TRBJ2-3
CSAGGRGTSTDTQYF
>TRBV7-7|TRBJ1-1
CASSALGQPEAFF
>TRBV7-2|TRBJ1-5
CASSRGRNQPQHF
>TRBV2|TRBJ1-1
CASSEMYTEAFF
>TRBV12-3/TRBV12-4|TRBJ1-6
CASSPGQGDSPLHF
>TRBV18|TRBJ2-7
CASSNDRSPSYEQYF
>TRBV12-3/TRBV12-4|TRBJ2-3
CASGRAGVSTDTQYF
>TRBV10-3|TRBJ1-1
CAIRGQENTEAFF
>TRBV10-3|TRBJ2-7
CAITETIRGLGYEQYF
>TRBV5-1|TRBJ2-1
CASSPGPGLAGEQFF
>TRBV24-1|TRBJ2-3
CATSDPSDTEGGYF
>TRBV5-1|TRBJ1-1
CASSFDRQGGTEAFF
>TRBV27|TRBJ1-5
CASSFSAIRDQPQHF
>TRBV20-1|TRBJ2-2
CSARSRQGRMNTGELFF
>TRBV6-1|TRBJ1-1
CASSRVSSALTEAFF
>TRBV6-2/TRBV6-3|TRBJ2-7
CASSRPTGTKNEQYF
>TRBV29-1|TRBJ2-3
CSVPSEGRRTDTQYF
>TRBV7-8|TRBJ1-1
CASSLVPEGRQGLNTEAFF
>TRBV5-1|TRBJ1-1
CASSDAAGGTEAFF
>TRBV27|TRBJ1-5
CASSLSLRGPQHF
>TRBV12-5|TRBJ1-2
CASGLSTGYGYTF
>TRBV20-1|TRBJ1-6
CSILGSRGSYNSPLHF
>TRBV5-1|TRBJ1-1
CASSYGDTLLWNTEAFF
>TRBV5-1|TRBJ2-5
CASTLRAGRSQETQYF
>TRBV7-2|TRBJ1-1
CASSPIWAVGGTEAFF